What follows is one TCR beta chain and its context. One end of the junction is discordant with germline, which a read error may explain. The identical CDR3 is also encoded by other nucleotide sequences in the sample. The entry originates in a study of blood T cell repertoires in COVID-19. Looking at the study overall: Specimens from acute and convalescent COVID-19 originated in the United States, Italy and Spain. PBMCs, B-cell-depleted T cells, or T cells were the source of the cDNA or gDNA that made up the material.

Original data processing: How many nucleated cells were present was estimated from reference gene primer amplification. Data came from immunoSEQ multiplex PCR; TCRdb stores just in-frame clones and leaves some out. D and trimming come from the DNA, and the V and J calls and clone size come from that table. The repertoire includes some 270,000 clones, 80% to 90% of them detected once, and about 0.8% sits in the top ten. CDR1 is LGHDT, CDR2 YNNKEL, per germline (reference sequence). The CDR3 is 15 residues long. This TCR was sampled from a man younger than 40 with acute or convalescent COVID-19. Sequencing was carried out using peripheral blood. The chain has TRBV3-1 (or the pseudogene TRBV3-2) and TRBJ1-2; D unclear. The CDR3 here is CASSQAQVPGYGYTF. The CDR3 DNA reads TGCGCCAGCAGCCAAGCCCAGGTGCCCGGATATGGCTACACCTTC.